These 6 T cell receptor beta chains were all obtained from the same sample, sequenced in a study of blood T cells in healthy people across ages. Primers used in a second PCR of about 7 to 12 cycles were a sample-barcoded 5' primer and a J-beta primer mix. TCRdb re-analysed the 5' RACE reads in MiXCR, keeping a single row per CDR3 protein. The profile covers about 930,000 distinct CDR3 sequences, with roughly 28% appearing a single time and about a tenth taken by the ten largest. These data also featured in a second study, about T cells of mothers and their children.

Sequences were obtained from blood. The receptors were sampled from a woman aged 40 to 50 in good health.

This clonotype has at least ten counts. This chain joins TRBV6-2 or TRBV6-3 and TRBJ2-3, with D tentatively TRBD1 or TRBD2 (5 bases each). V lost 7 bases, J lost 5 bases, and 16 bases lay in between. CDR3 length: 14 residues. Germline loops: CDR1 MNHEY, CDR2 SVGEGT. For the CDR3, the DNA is TGTGCCAGCACCGCTCGGCTTGGGGGAGATACGCAGTATTTT. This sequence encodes CASTARLGGDTQYF.

The CDR3 DNA reads as TGTGCCAGCAGCAAGACTCGCAACGAGCAGTACTTC. Translating it yields CASSKTRNEQYF. The V and J genes are TRBV12-3 or TRBV12-4 and TRBJ2-5; D gene ambiguous. Gene TRBJ2-7 matches the end of the DNA better, so the J call may be wrong. The CDR3 extends over 12 amino acids.

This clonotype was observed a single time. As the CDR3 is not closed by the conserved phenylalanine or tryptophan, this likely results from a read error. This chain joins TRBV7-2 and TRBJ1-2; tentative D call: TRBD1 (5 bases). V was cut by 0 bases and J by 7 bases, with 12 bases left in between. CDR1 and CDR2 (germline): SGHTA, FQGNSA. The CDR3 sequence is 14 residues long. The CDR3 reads CASSLAQGNGGYTV. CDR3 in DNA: TGTGCCAGCAGCTTAGCCCAGGGAAACGGTGGCTACACCGTC.

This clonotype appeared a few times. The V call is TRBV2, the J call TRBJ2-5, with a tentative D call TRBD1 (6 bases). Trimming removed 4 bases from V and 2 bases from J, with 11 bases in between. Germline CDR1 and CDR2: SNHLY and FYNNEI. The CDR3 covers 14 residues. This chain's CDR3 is CASSGVGQQETQYF. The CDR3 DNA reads TGTGCCAGCAGTGGGGTCGGACAGCAAGAGACCCAGTACTTC.

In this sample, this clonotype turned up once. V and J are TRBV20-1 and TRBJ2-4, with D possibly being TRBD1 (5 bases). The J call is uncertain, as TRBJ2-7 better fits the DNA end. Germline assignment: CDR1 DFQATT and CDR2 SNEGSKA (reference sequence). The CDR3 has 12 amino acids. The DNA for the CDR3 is TGCAGTGCTTCCCCCCCAAGGGGCGAGCAGTACTTC. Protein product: CSASPPRGEQYF.

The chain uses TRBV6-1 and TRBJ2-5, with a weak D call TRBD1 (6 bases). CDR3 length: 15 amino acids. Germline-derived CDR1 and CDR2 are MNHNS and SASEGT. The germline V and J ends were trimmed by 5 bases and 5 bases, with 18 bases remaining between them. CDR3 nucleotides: TGTGCCAGCAGTTTGTCGTGGGGGCCAGGCGAGACCCAGTACTTC. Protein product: CASSLSWGPGETQYF.